This T cell receptor (beta chain) is from a study of T cell repertoires in cytomegalovirus infection. Study background: Use of recently identified HLA-C-restricted and well-studied HLA-B-restricted CMV epitopes was part of the study.

Overall study results and limits: CMV carriers with the relevant HLA were identified by cumulative public TCR beta family frequency.

TCRdb recomputed calls from the reads with MiXCR, one row per CDR3 protein. The data show approximately 120,000 distinct CDR3 sequences, more than 30% seen once. This CDR3 spans 14 amino acids. V lost 5 bases and J lost 5, with 13 bases in between. Ten or more counts support this clonotype. The target antigen is unknown. This chain joins TRBV12-3 or TRBV12-4 and TRBJ1-5; weak D call: TRBD1 (5 bases). This clonotype was sampled from a human donor in good health (CMV status not recorded). Some clones in this sample may be carry-over from other donors' samples. This material consisted of CD8+ T cells from cultured PBMCs, taken from culture after CMV antigen stimulation. CDR3 coding DNA: TGTGCCAGCAGTGCTAACCAGGGATATCAGCCCCAGCATTTT. Protein sequence: CASSANQGYQPQHF.